The clone carrying this TCR beta chain was recorded at least ten times. Trimming cost V 4 bases and J 10 bases, with 16 bases left between them. The V gene's germline CDR1 is SGDLS and CDR2 YYNGEE. The CDR3 totals 13 residues. Preparing the TCRbeta library involved the use of unique molecular identifiers. TCRdb ran MiXCR on the PCR reads and lists one entry per CDR3 protein. The sample has over 150,000 distinct CDR3 sequences, around 10% seen once. This entry is derived from a study of T-cell reconstitution after alpha-beta-depleted transplantation in children. The material sequenced was PBMCs, taken before TCRalphabeta/CD19-depleted stem cell transplant. V is TRBV9 and J is TRBJ2-3; no definite D call. The clonotype was recovered from a boy aged 2 to 9 with acute myeloid leukemia, due to receive a stem cell transplant. For the CDR3, the DNA is TGTGCCAGCAGCCTACTACCCGGCGATGCGCAGTATTTT. It yields the protein CASSLLPGDAQYF.